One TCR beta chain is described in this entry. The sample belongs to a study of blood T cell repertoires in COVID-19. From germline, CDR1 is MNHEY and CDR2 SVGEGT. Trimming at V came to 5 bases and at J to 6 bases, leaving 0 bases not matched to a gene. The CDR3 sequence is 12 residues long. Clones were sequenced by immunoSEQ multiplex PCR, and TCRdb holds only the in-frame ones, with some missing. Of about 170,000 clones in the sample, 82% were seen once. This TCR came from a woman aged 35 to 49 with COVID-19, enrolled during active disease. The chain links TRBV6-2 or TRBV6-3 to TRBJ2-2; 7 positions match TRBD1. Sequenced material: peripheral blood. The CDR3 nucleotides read TGTGCCAGCAGTACAGGGGCCGGGGAGCTGTTTTTT. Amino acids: CASSTGAGELFF.